This TCR beta chain came from a study of cytomegalovirus exposure and HLA in healthy donors. The length of the CDR3 is 17 residues. Per the germline V gene, CDR1 is MRHNA and CDR2 is SNTAGT. V was trimmed by 10 bases and J by 0 bases, leaving 25 bases between them. On this clone itself: The target antigen is unknown.

PCR involved 60 Vbeta and 13 Jbeta primers. Produced via immunoSEQ multiplex PCR; TCRdb's table is partial and in-frame only. Altogether approximately 190,000 clones are present, approximately 70% being singletons, with the ten largest covering 2.6%. Study conclusions and caveats: Sequencing depth roughly uniform across donors was assumed in presence/absence analyses. With high specificity and sensitivity, the classifier reportedly diagnosed cytomegalovirus status. TCR beta V- and J-gene trimming, according to a later analysis, was linked to a missense DCLRE1C variant. A later analysis reportedly found fewer N-insertions in an Asian-associated ancestry cluster than the approximately 670-donor mean.

The gene calls are TRBV6-4 and TRBJ2-7; D perhaps matches TRBD1 (8 bases). The TCR comes from a man between 35 and 55 years old in good health and CMV-seropositive. The material sequenced was PBMCs. As DNA, the CDR3 is TGTGCCACCTCGGGGAGGGACAGGAAGAGGAGCTCCTACGAGCAGTACTTC. It translates to CATSGRDRKRSSYEQYF.